Shown below are 32 T cell receptor beta chains from a single sample sequenced in a study of blood T cell repertoires in COVID-19. TCRdb's copy holds only in-frame clones and misses some; the assay was immunoSEQ multiplex PCR. The table shows fewer than 200,000 clones, with approximately 92% occurring only once. The specimen sequenced was peripheral blood. These TCRs come from a man aged 30 to 39 with COVID-19, enrolled during active disease.

This chain uses TRBV28 with TRBJ1-2, with D tentatively TRBD1 (5 bases). Germline V gives CDR1 MDHEN, CDR2 SYDVKM. CDR3 length: 14 residues. V gave up 3 bases and J gave up 1 base, with 9 bases separating them. In nucleotides, the CDR3 is TGTGCCAGCAGTTTTCGGGGGGATAACTATGGCTACACCTTC. Protein: CASSFRGDNYGYTF.

The gene calls are TRBV6-1 and TRBJ2-1; D gene ambiguous. The germline V gene has CDR1 MNHNS and CDR2 SASEGT. This CDR3 region has 14 residues. The V end lost 3 bases, the J end lost 5 bases, and 11 bases lay between the germline ends. Here the CDR3 reads CASSDWQRNNEQFF. CDR3 coding DNA: TGTGCCAGCAGTGATTGGCAGAGGAACAATGAGCAGTTCTTC.

The CDR3 DNA sequence: TGCAGCGTTCTCTTACCGGGACAGGAACCTGGAGAGCAGTACTTC. Encoded protein: CSVLLPGQEPGEQYF. The V call is TRBV29-1, the J call TRBJ2-7, with 8 bases matching TRBD1. This CDR3 spans 15 amino acids. The junction had 16 bases not matched to a gene; V was cut back by 5 bases and J by 7 bases. Germline V gene lookup returns CDR1 SQVTM and CDR2 ANQGSEA.

This clone was picked up one time. V usage is TRBV28 and J usage is TRBJ2-7; TRBD2 agrees at 8 bases. The CDR3 runs to 13 residues. Germline V gene data show CDR1 as MDHEN and CDR2 as SYDVKM. With V trimmed by 6 bases and J by 9 bases, 10 bases remained unmatched. The CDR3 coding sequence is TGTGCCAGCAGGCCCGGGGGGGGTTCAGGGCAGTACTTC. Residues: CASRPGGGSGQYF.

V and J are TRBV18 and TRBJ1-5, with D possibly TRBD1 on 5 matching bases. V was trimmed by 4 bases and J by 3 bases, leaving 13 bases between them. The CDR3 totals 15 residues. From germline, CDR1 is KGHSH and CDR2 LQKENI. This chain's CDR3 is CASSLSGVINQPQHF. CDR3 coding DNA: TGTGCCAGCTCACTGTCGGGGGTCATCAATCAGCCCCAGCATTTT. Looking up the rest from reference TRBV18 and TRBJ1-5 gives the full variable domain: NAGVMQNPRHLVRRRGQEARLRCSPMKGHSHVYWYRQLPEEGLKFMVYLQKENIIDESGMPKERFSAEFPKEGPSILRIQQVVRGDSAAYFCASSLSGVINQPQHFGDGTRLSIL.

CDR3 sequence reads: CASSLGPNYGYTF. The CDR3 nucleotides are TGCGCCAGCAGCTTGGGGCCTAACTATGGCTACACCTTC. The chain employs TRBV5-1 and TRBJ1-2; no firm D call. The CDR3 consists of 13 residues. Trimming cost V 0 bases and J 0 bases, with 3 bases left between them. CDR1 SGHRS and CDR2 YFSETQ come from the germline V gene.

The rearrangement joins TRBV11-2 to TRBJ1-2; weak D call: TRBD1 (6 bases). The CDR3 runs to 12 residues. Trimming took off 1 base at V and 7 bases at J, with 7 bases between the two ends. Germline CDR1 SGHAT, CDR2 FQNNGV. The CDR3 spells CASSLGGGGYTF. The CDR3 region has the DNA TGTGCCAGCAGCTTAGGAGGGGGTGGCTACACCTTC.

The chain has TRBV18 and TRBJ1-1; possibly TRBD1 for D (5 bases). Germline V gene sequence: CDR1 KGHSH, CDR2 LQKENI. V was cut by 0 bases and J by 1 base, with 9 bases left in between. The CDR3 loop spans 15 amino acids. The CDR3 sequence: CASSPPLGGNTEAFF. In nucleotides, the CDR3 is TGTGCCAGCTCACCACCGCTCGGGGGGAACACTGAAGCTTTCTTT.

V usage is TRBV7-3 and J usage is TRBJ2-3; tentatively, D is TRBD2 (5 bases). The length of the CDR3 is 15 residues. Trimming removed 5 bases at V and 0 bases at J, with 12 bases between. In germline, CDR1 is SGHTA, CDR2 FQGTGA. CDR3 sequence: CASSPDWTSTDTQYF. The CDR3 DNA sequence: TGTGCCAGCAGCCCGGACTGGACTAGCACAGATACGCAGTATTTT.

This sequence joins TRBV5-4 and TRBJ1-1, with TRBD1 identical over 7 bases. Germline assignment: CDR1 SGHNT and CDR2 YYREEE (reference sequence). The junction had 8 bases not matched to a gene; V was cut back by 5 bases and J by 7 bases. The CDR3 contains 13 residues. For the CDR3, the DNA is TGTGCCAGCAGTTACTGGGACAGAAATGAAGCTTTCTTT. The encoded protein is CASSYWDRNEAFF.

The V and J genes are TRBV30 and TRBJ1-6; 7 positions match TRBD1. The CDR3 sequence is 15 residues long. V was pared by 3 bases and J by 2 bases, with 4 bases of the junction left unmatched. The germline V gene has CDR1 GTSNPN and CDR2 SVGIG (reference sequence). The CDR3, as DNA: TGTGCCTGGAGCGGGACAGTAACCTATAATTCACCCCTCCACTTT. It encodes CAWSGTVTYNSPLHF.

The V and J genes are TRBV25-1 and TRBJ1-2, with 8 nucleotides matching TRBD1. J lost 3 bases, V lost 9 bases, and 3 bases had no gene match. CDR1 and CDR2 from the germline V gene are MGHDK and SYGVNS. This CDR3 contains 12 residues. The CDR3 spells CASTQGDYGYTF. The CDR3 nucleotides are TGTGCCAGTACACAGGGGGACTATGGCTACACCTTC.

This chain links TRBV28 with TRBJ1-2; 9 bases are shared with TRBD1. There are 16 residues in the CDR3. Germline lookup yields CDR1 MDHEN and CDR2 SYDVKM. J lost 4 bases, V lost 4 bases, and 10 bases had no gene match. The CDR3 nucleotides read TGTGCCAGCAGTTCTTCTGAGGGACAGGGAAGCTATGGCTACACCTTC. This gives the protein CASSSSEGQGSYGYTF.

The rearrangement joins TRBV6-2 or TRBV6-3 to TRBJ1-5; the D gene is possibly TRBD1 (6 bases). Germline values: CDR1 MNHEY, CDR2 SVGEGT. CDR3 length equals 14 residues. Trimming stripped 2 bases from V and 4 bases from J, with 9 bases between. In DNA, the CDR3 is TGTGCCAGCAGTTACGGGACAAGTAATCAGCCCCAGCATTTT. This encodes CASSYGTSNQPQHF.

As regards this clone: One end of the junction varies from germline; a read error may be responsible. Other nucleotide sequences from this sample produce the same CDR3. V gene TRBV10-3 combines with J gene TRBJ1-2; TRBD1 aligns across 9 bases. The CDR3 covers 15 residues. The germline V gene has CDR1 ENHRY and CDR2 SYGVKD. The CDR3 sequence: CAISEFLGQGAGYTF. CDR3 nucleotide sequence: TGTGCTATCAGTGAGTTCTTGGGACAGGGAGCCGGCTACACCTTC.

The chain has TRBV7-2 and TRBJ2-3, with 8 bases lining up with TRBD2. Losses at the gene ends were 1 base for V and 4 bases for J; bases not matched to a gene: 1. Germline V gives CDR1 SGHTA, CDR2 FQGNSA. CDR3 length: 14 amino acids. The CDR3 sequence: CASSLVSGADTQYF. Here the CDR3 DNA reads TGTGCCAGCAGCTTAGTTAGCGGGGCAGATACGCAGTATTTT.

The J gene is TRBJ1-4, the V gene TRBV4-1, with 12 bases lining up with TRBD1. CDR3 length: 17 residues. The germline V gene has CDR1 MGHRA and CDR2 YSYEKL. V lost 1 base to trimming and J lost 9 bases; unmatched junction nucleotides: 9. The DNA of the CDR3 is TGCGCCAGCAGCCAAGCCCTGGACGGGGACAGGGGGCAAAAACTGTTTTTT. It is translated as CASSQALDGDRGQKLFF.

The J gene is TRBJ1-1, the V gene TRBV5-4, with D possibly being TRBD1 (6 bases). From germline, CDR1 is SGHNT and CDR2 YYREEE (reference sequence). The CDR3 consists of 14 residues. V was pared by 3 bases and J by 3 bases, with 12 bases between. The CDR3 spells CASSSRGLDTEAFF. In nucleotides, the CDR3 is TGTGCCAGCAGCTCGAGGGGGTTGGACACTGAAGCTTTCTTT.

This chain links TRBV28 with TRBJ2-5; D ambiguous. Germline values: CDR1 MDHEN, CDR2 SYDVKM. V was shortened by 5 bases and J by 5 bases, with 15 bases between the two germline ends. The CDR3 covers 14 residues. CDR3 DNA: TGTGCCAGCAGTGCATCGACTGGCTGGGAGACCCAGTACTTC. Translating it yields CASSASTGWETQYF.

The rearrangement uses TRBV13 and TRBJ2-3; 9 bases line up with TRBD1. Losses at the gene ends were 2 bases for V and 5 bases for J; bases not matched to a gene: 8. The CDR3 has 16 amino acids. Germline V gene lookup returns CDR1 PRHDT and CDR2 FYEKMQ (reference sequence). CDR3 in amino acids: CASSLILDRGKDTQYF. The CDR3 bases are TGTGCCAGCAGCTTAATCTTGGACAGGGGAAAAGATACGCAGTATTTT.

This sequence joins TRBV18 and TRBJ2-1; a weak D match, TRBD2 (6 bases). The CDR3 is made up of 15 amino acids. Germline CDR1 is KGHSH and CDR2 is LQKENI. V was cut by 4 bases and J by 3 bases, with 13 bases left in between. CDR3 nucleotide sequence: TGTGCCAGCTCACTCCTACTAGCCGTCTACAATGAGCAGTTCTTC. It yields the protein CASSLLLAVYNEQFF.

This chain links TRBV6-5 with TRBJ2-7, with D tentatively TRBD2 (6 bases). The germline CDR1 and CDR2 sequences are MNHEY and SVGAGI. The CDR3 contains 15 residues. The V end lost 3 bases, the J end lost 3 bases, and 15 bases lay between the germline ends. This CDR3 is CASSYSGGFNYEQYF. The CDR3 nucleotides read TGTGCCAGCAGTTATAGCGGTGGTTTTAACTACGAGCAGTACTTC.

The chain couples TRBV4-3 to TRBJ2-3, with 9 positions matching TRBD2. Per the germline V gene, CDR1 is LGHNA and CDR2 is YSLEER. V shed 4 bases and J 0 bases; nucleotides not matched to a gene: 5. This CDR3 contains 16 residues. The CDR3 protein is CASSPVAGASTDTQYF. Written as DNA, the CDR3 is TGCGCCAGCAGCCCGGTAGCGGGGGCTAGCACAGATACGCAGTATTTT.

This chain joins TRBV7-9 and TRBJ1-4; D gene uncertain. The germline gives CDR1 SEHNR, CDR2 FQNEAQ (reference sequence). V was shortened by 2 bases and J by 6 bases, with 10 bases between the two germline ends. The CDR3 sequence is 14 residues long. The CDR3 reads CASSLRGLDEKLFF. The CDR3, as DNA: TGTGCCAGCAGCTTAAGAGGATTAGATGAAAAACTGTTTTTT.

The chain couples TRBV28 to TRBJ2-5; 10 nucleotides line up with TRBD1. J gave up 2 bases and V 3 bases, and 6 bases lay outside the gene matches. CDR1 MDHEN and CDR2 SYDVKM come from the germline V gene. The CDR3 is 16 amino acids. The CDR3 reads CASSLMDRGKQETQYF. CDR3 coding DNA: TGTGCCAGCAGTTTGATGGACAGGGGGAAACAAGAGACCCAGTACTTC.

A single count supports this clone. This rearrangement joins TRBV6-5 to TRBJ2-3, with D perhaps TRBD2 (6 bases). CDR1 and CDR2 from the germline V gene are MNHEY and SVGAGI. The germline V and J ends were trimmed by 5 bases and 0 bases, with 12 bases remaining between them. There are 15 residues in the CDR3. The CDR3 here is CASSKTGLSTDTQYF. The CDR3 bases are TGTGCCAGCAGTAAGACGGGACTTAGCACAGATACGCAGTATTTT.

The chain uses TRBV7-9 and TRBJ2-5, with 9 bases fitting TRBD2. V was clipped by 5 bases and J by 5 bases; unmatched bases: 9. Germline CDR1 SEHNR, CDR2 FQNEAQ (reference sequence). CDR3 length: 15 amino acids. This CDR3 is CASSILAGVMETQYF. The CDR3 DNA reads TGTGCCAGCAGCATCTTAGCGGGAGTAATGGAGACCCAGTACTTC.

The CDR3 region has the DNA TGTGCCAGCAGCTCACGACAGGGTGTGGCTGAAGCTTTCTTT. This translates into CASSSRQGVAEAFF. V usage is TRBV3-1 (or the pseudogene TRBV3-2) and J usage is TRBJ1-1; TRBD1 matches 7 bases. Germline V gene sequence: CDR1 LGHDT, CDR2 YNNKEL (reference sequence). The trim removed 5 bases at V and 6 bases at J, leaving 9 bases unmatched. This CDR3 region has 14 residues.

This chain connects TRBV4-3 to TRBJ2-1; a weak D match, TRBD2 (6 bases). There are 16 residues in the CDR3. CDR1 and CDR2 from the germline V gene are LGHNA and YSLEER. Trimming took off 3 bases at V and 0 bases at J, with 12 bases between the two ends. Here the CDR3 DNA reads TGCGCCAGCAGCCATTTTAGCGGAAACTCCTACAATGAGCAGTTCTTC. Translation: CASSHFSGNSYNEQFF.

This chain joins TRBV7-9 and TRBJ1-4; tentatively, D is TRBD1 (6 bases). Per the germline V gene, CDR1 is SEHNR and CDR2 is FQNEAQ (reference sequence). Trimming took off 5 bases at V and 6 bases at J, with 16 bases between the two ends. CDR3 length: 15 amino acids. The CDR3 sequence is CASSRPQGDDEKLFF. For the CDR3, the DNA is TGTGCCAGCAGCCGCCCACAGGGTGATGATGAAAAACTGTTTTTT.

The genes are TRBV18 and TRBJ2-7; TRBD1 agrees at 7 bases. CDR1 is KGHSH, CDR2 LQKENI, per germline. J gave up 0 bases and V 3 bases, and 5 bases lay outside the gene matches. This CDR3 has 15 residues. The chain's CDR3 is CASSPGWDSSYEQYF. The DNA of the CDR3 is TGTGCCAGCTCACCGGGATGGGACAGCTCCTACGAGCAGTACTTC.

The V call is TRBV28, the J call TRBJ1-5, with 8 bases identical to TRBD1. Germline V lookup: CDR1 MDHEN, CDR2 SYDVKM. The CDR3 runs to 15 residues. After removal of 3 bases from V and 7 bases from J, the junction contained 8 bases not matched to a gene. The CDR3 spells CASSFSRGQLQPQHF. Here the CDR3 DNA reads TGTGCCAGCAGTTTTAGCAGGGGGCAGTTACAGCCCCAGCATTTT. Variable domain in full (rest from reference TRBV28 and TRBJ1-5): DVKVTQSSRYLVKRTGEKVFLECVQDMDHENMFWYRQDPGLGLRLIYFSYDVKMKEKGDIPEGYSVSREKKERFSLILESASTNQTSMYLCASSFSRGQLQPQHFGDGTRLSIL.